This T cell receptor (beta chain) came from a study of blood T cell repertoires in COVID-19 (TCRdb year 2020). At the level of the whole study: Collaborator samples came from the United States, Italy and Spain and covered acute and convalescent phases of COVID-19. The material from the prospective study consisted of cDNA or gDNA derived from T cells, B-cell-depleted T cells, or PBMCs. The dataset comprised deeply sampled blood TCRbeta repertoires from subjects exposed to, actively infected with, or recovered from COVID-19. The repertoires were released in a freely available public database meant as a resource for research on the immune response to SARS-CoV-2. Samples came from the ongoing ImmuneRACE study (first 160 participants) plus 1,254 subjects from 6 global collaborators. Sample metadata almost always included a de-identified subject ID, COVID-19 status, age in years and sex. HLA class I and class II types, where available, came from metadata supplied by the sample provider rather than from assay-based typing.

Worth noting for this clone: No cognate antigen has been identified for it. Since a much larger clone is just one base distant, this may be a read error.

The paper as a whole reports these results and caveats: The quantity of clinical and demographic metadata differed by source and by participant and was supplied without curation.

At one collaborating source in Seattle, patients were enrolled during active infection and were followed longitudinally through the course of disease. Each collaborating institution followed its own protocols to collect whole blood in K2EDTA tubes. For TCRbeta analysis, collaborators shipped samples in one of three forms: frozen whole blood, isolated PBMCs, or DNA extracted from either of those sample types. The immunoSEQ Assay, a bias-controlled multiplex PCR, was used to amplify TCRbeta CDR3 regions from genomic DNA. The study's processing was this. Nucleated cell counts per sample were estimated from amplification of reference gene primers within the assay. To quantify the absolute abundance of each unique TCRbeta CDR3 rearrangement, sequence reads were collapsed and filtered. For each sample, productive Simpson clonality was calculated by taking the square root of Simpson's diversity index across productive rearrangements. In TCRdb, the immuneACCESS table is reduced to in-frame sequences with V and J assigned. These tables do not hold every clone; where another copy was compared, an unresolved V gene accounts for under half, and the others remain unexplained. D and trimming come from the DNA, and the V and J calls and clone size come from that table. This sample is represented by some 400,000 clones; about 90% of them were singletons. The ten largest clones take up about 10% of the sample.

Including cysteine and phenylalanine, the CDR3 has 15 amino acids. Solely the CDR3 DNA is kept, with 45 bases framed from the first base. The germline V gene gives CDR1 as LGHNA and CDR2 as YNFKEQ. Cut back by 0 bases and 0 bases, the V and J ends lie 6 bases apart. This receptor was identified in a woman aged 25 to 39 with COVID-19, enrolled during active disease. Material for sequencing was peripheral blood. The chain is encoded by TRBV4-2 joined to TRBJ1-3; the D gene lacks a confident call. CDR3 protein: CASSQDGSSGNTIYF. The DNA is TGTGCCAGCAGCCAAGATGGCAGCTCTGGAAACACCATATATTTT.